The clone carrying this TCR beta chain has only a few counts. Its target is unknown. A mixed TRB-A/B primer pool amplified rearranged TRB by multiplex touch-down PCR. TCRdb re-derived calls from the multiplex PCR reads in MiXCR, one entry per CDR3 protein. There are roughly 8,600 distinct CDR3 sequences in the sample; 32% occur only once, and 9.5% to 12% lies in the top ten. TCR beta rearrangements were amplified from peripheral blood genomic DNA. The sample belongs to a study of T cell repertoires in aging, cancer and after chemotherapy. Study context: Some 8.1 million TCR reads were in the whole dataset. Study findings and constraints: No conclusions about immunological memory after chemotherapy can be drawn from the repertoire data. Untreated cancer patients had significantly lower blood TCR diversity than age-matched healthy donors. In healthy donors, age-related TCR diversity loss mainly reflected lost richness.

The ends lost 2 bases at V and 9 bases at J; junction bases unmatched: 3. Per germline, CDR1 LNHDA and CDR2 SQIVND (reference sequence). The CDR3 extends over 14 amino acids. Material for sequencing was blood. The clonotype comes from a human donor in good health. The rearrangement links TRBV19 to TRBJ1-6; 8 positions agree with TRBD1. CDR3 amino acids: CASSIQGAASPLHF. The CDR3 region has the DNA TGTGCCAGTAGTATACAGGGGGCCGCTTCACCCCTCCACTTT.